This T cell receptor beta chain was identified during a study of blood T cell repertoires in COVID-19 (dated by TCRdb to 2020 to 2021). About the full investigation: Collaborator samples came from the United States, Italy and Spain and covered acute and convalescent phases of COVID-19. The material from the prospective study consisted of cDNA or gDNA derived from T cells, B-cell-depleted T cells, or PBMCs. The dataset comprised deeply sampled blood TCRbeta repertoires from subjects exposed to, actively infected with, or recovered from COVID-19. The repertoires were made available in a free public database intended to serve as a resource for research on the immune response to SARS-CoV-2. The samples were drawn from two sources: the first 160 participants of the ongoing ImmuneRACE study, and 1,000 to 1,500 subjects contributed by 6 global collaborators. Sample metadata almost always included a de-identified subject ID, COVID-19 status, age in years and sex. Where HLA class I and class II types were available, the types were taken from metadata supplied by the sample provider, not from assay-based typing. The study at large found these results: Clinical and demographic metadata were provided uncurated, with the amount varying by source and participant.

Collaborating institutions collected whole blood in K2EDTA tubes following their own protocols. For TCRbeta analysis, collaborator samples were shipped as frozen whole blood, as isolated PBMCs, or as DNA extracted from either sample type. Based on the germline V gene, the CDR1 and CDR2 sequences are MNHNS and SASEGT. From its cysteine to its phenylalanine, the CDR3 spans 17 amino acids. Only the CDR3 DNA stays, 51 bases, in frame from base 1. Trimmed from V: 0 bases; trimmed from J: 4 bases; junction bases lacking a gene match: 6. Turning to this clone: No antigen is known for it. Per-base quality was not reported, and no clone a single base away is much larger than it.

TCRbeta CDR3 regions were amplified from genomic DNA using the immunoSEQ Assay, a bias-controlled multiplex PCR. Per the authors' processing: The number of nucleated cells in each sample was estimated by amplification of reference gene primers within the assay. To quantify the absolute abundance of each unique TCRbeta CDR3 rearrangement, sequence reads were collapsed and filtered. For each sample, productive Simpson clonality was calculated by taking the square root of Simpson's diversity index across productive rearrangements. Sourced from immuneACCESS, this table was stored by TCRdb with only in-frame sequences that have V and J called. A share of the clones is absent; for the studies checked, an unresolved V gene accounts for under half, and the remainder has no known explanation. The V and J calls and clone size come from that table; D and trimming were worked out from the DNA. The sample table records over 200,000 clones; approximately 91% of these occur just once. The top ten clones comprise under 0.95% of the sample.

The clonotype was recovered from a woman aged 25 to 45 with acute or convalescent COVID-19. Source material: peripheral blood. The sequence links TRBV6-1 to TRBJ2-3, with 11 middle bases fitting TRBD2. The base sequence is TGTGCCAGCAGTGAAGCTCCACTAGCGGGAGTGCCAGATACGCAGTATTTT. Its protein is CASSEAPLAGVPDTQYF.